These 23 T cell receptor beta chains originate from one sample sequenced in a study of cytomegalovirus exposure and HLA in healthy donors. PCR primers comprised 60 Vbeta and 13 Jbeta primers. Profiled with immunoSEQ multiplex PCR; TCRdb holds only in-frame clones, not every one. The table records over 100,000 clones, 77% of them present only once. Sequencing used PBMCs. Source of these receptors: a male donor in good health and CMV-seropositive.

The chain joins TRBV30 to TRBJ2-2; D is perhaps TRBD1 (5 bases). Deletions cut 2 bases from V and 1 base from J, with 5 bases between. The germline V gene has CDR1 GTSNPN and CDR2 SVGIG (reference sequence). CDR3 length: 13 residues. DNA of the CDR3: TGTGCCTGGAGTACAGGGAACACCGGGGAGCTGTTTTTT. This codes for CAWSTGNTGELFF.

The gene calls are TRBV19 and TRBJ2-7; no clear D gene. The CDR3 length is 13 residues. CDR1 is LNHDA and CDR2 is SQIVND in the germline V gene (reference sequence). Trimming removed 10 bases from V and 5 bases from J, with 18 bases in between. The CDR3 nucleotides are TGTGCCAATTATCCCATAGCTATCCACGAGCAGTACTTC. Its protein product is CANYPIAIHEQYF.

The chain uses TRBV9 and TRBJ2-7; 12 bases agree with TRBD2. CDR3 length equals 19 residues. CDR1 and CDR2 from the germline V gene are SGDLS and YYNGEE. Trimming cost V 1 base and J 1 base; bases outside gene matches: 12. This chain's CDR3 is CASSVPATSGSLPSYEQYF. In DNA, the CDR3 is TGTGCCAGCAGCGTACCTGCGACTAGCGGGAGTCTACCGTCCTACGAGCAGTACTTC.

This clone was seen a handful of times. The rearrangement joins TRBV6-1 to TRBJ2-1, with D maybe TRBD2 (6 bases). The CDR3 is 14 amino acids. Germline loops: CDR1 MNHNS, CDR2 SASEGT. Trimming took 5 bases from V and 6 from J, leaving 14 bases between them. CDR3 loop: CASSLSGLGNEQFF. CDR3 DNA sequence: TGTGCCAGCAGTTTGAGCGGGCTTGGCAATGAGCAGTTCTTC.

Notes on this clone: One end of the junction fails to match germline, which may point to a read error. The sample contains more than one DNA sequence encoding this CDR3. The genes are TRBV7-8 and TRBJ2-7, with D possibly being TRBD1 (6 bases). Germline V gene data show CDR1 as SGHVS and CDR2 as FQNEAQ. The CDR3 spans 13 residues. The CDR3 protein is CASRGGQSYEQYF. DNA of the CDR3: TGTGCCAGCAGAGGCGGACAGAGTTACGAACAGTACTTC.

The rearrangement links TRBV5-1 to TRBJ2-3; TRBD2 agrees at 8 bases. This CDR3 has 17 residues. Per germline, CDR1 SGHRS and CDR2 YFSETQ. The V gene end was trimmed by 4 bases and the J gene end by 5 bases; junction bases not matched to a gene: 15. The CDR3 sequence: CASSPPASSGMGDTQYF. DNA of the CDR3: TGCGCCAGCAGCCCACCCGCAAGTAGCGGGATGGGAGATACGCAGTATTTT.

This clone was counted once. The chain combines TRBV6-5 with TRBJ2-7, with 9 bases aligning to TRBD1. V shed 2 bases and J 10 bases; nucleotides not matched to a gene: 9. The CDR3 totals 14 residues. Per the germline V gene, CDR1 is MNHEY and CDR2 is SVGAGI. Written as DNA, the CDR3 is TGTGCCAGCAGTTACCAGGACAGGGGAAGGGGCCAGTACTTC. It translates to CASSYQDRGRGQYF.

This clone was seen a few times. V and J are TRBV19 and TRBJ2-2, with TRBD2 identical over 10 bases. The CDR3 length is 15 residues. Germline V gene data show CDR1 as LNHDA and CDR2 as SQIVND (reference sequence). J was trimmed by 5 bases and V by 7 bases; bases with no gene match: 7. The chain's CDR3 is CASNTPGLATGELFF. The CDR3 DNA sequence: TGTGCCAGTAATACACCGGGACTAGCGACCGGGGAGCTGTTTTTT.

The rearrangement links TRBV7-9 to TRBJ2-3; 7 bases align to TRBD1. Germline V lookup: CDR1 SEHNR, CDR2 FQNEAQ (reference sequence). The J segment lost 4 bases and the V segment lost 4 bases, leaving 11 bases of the junction unmatched. The CDR3 sequence is 16 residues long. The CDR3 loop is CASSSYRGGRADTQYF. CDR3 nucleotides: TGTGCCAGCAGCTCCTACAGGGGTGGTCGGGCAGATACGCAGTATTTT.

This clone has a single count. V and J are TRBV4-1 and TRBJ2-5; 7 bases match TRBD1. CDR1 and CDR2 from the germline V gene are MGHRA and YSYEKL. The CDR3 sequence is 14 residues long. V shed 5 bases, J shed 2 bases, and the junction held 5 bases outside the gene matches. CDR3 sequence reads: CASSVGTAQETQYF. The CDR3 region has the DNA TGCGCCAGCAGCGTAGGGACAGCACAAGAGACCCAGTACTTC.

CDR3 sequence (DNA): TGTGCCAGCAGCTTTAGTGGCTCCTACAATGAGCAGTTCTTC. It specifies CASSFSGSYNEQFF. The chain has TRBV11-2 and TRBJ2-1; D remains ambiguous. This CDR3 has 14 amino acids. Germline loops: CDR1 SGHAT, CDR2 FQNNGV. V lost 3 bases and J lost 0, with 6 bases in between.

This chain uses TRBV6-1 with TRBJ1-1; TRBD1 agrees at 7 bases. The CDR3 length is 14 residues. CDR1 is MNHNS and CDR2 is SASEGT in the germline V gene. Trimming cost V 7 bases and J 1 base; bases outside gene matches: 6. The CDR3 DNA reads as TGTGCCAGCAATAACAGGGGTCCGAACACTGAAGCTTTCTTT. As protein: CASNNRGPNTEAFF.

The rearrangement joins TRBV10-3 to TRBJ2-7; 12 bases are a match to TRBD1. Trimming took 2 bases from V and 5 from J; bases not matched to a gene: 4. This CDR3 is built from 15 residues. Germline CDR1 is ENHRY and CDR2 is SYGVKD. As DNA, the CDR3 is TGTGCCATCAGTGAGCCGGGACAGGGGGCTCACGAGCAGTACTTC. Its protein product is CAISEPGQGAHEQYF.

The J gene is TRBJ2-3, the V gene TRBV27; TRBD2 is a possible D gene (5 bases). V lost 4 bases and J lost 0, with 11 bases in between. This CDR3 spans 15 amino acids. In germline, CDR1 is MNHEY, CDR2 SMNVEV (reference sequence). As DNA, the CDR3 is TGTGCCAGCAGTTCCCGGACTTATAGCACAGATACGCAGTATTTT. Its protein product is CASSSRTYSTDTQYF.

J is TRBJ2-1 and V is TRBV27; possible D gene TRBD2, 5 bases. Between the trimmed V and J ends, which lost 4 bases and 2 bases, there was a span of 21 bases. The germline V gene has CDR1 MNHEY and CDR2 SMNVEV (reference sequence). The CDR3 contains 18 residues. The CDR3 nucleotides are TGTGCCAGCAGTTCGGCCTCTAGCAACACCCAGCCCTACAATGAGCAGTTCTTC. Protein product: CASSSASSNTQPYNEQFF.

Only a few counts were recorded for this clone. The CDR3 DNA reads TGTGCCTGGAGAGAGGTTCTTCGGGACAGGCTCTCCTACGAGCAGTACTTC. Protein product: CAWREVLRDRLSYEQYF. This chain connects TRBV30 to TRBJ2-7, with 8 bases aligning to TRBD1. In germline, CDR1 is GTSNPN, CDR2 SVGIG (reference sequence). V was clipped by 3 bases and J by 0 bases; unmatched bases: 13. This CDR3 has 17 residues. Full variable domain (missing parts from reference TRBV30 and TRBJ2-7): SQTIHQWPATLVQPVGSPLSLECTVEGTSNPNLYWYRQAAGRGLQLLFYSVGIGQISSEVPQNLSASRPQDRQFILSSKKLLLSDSGFYLCAWREVLRDRLSYEQYFGPGTRLTVT.

The CDR3 coding sequence is TGTGCCAGCAGCTTGGGACTAGCGGCGGCCTACGAGCAGTACTTC. It yields the protein CASSLGLAAAYEQYF. This chain links TRBV5-6 with TRBJ2-7; 9 bases are shared with TRBD2. The CDR3 has 15 residues. After removal of 0 bases from V and 2 bases from J, the junction contained 3 bases not matched to a gene. Looked up from germline, CDR1 is SGHDT and CDR2 is YYEEEE.

The V gene is TRBV15, the J gene TRBJ2-5; D unclear. V shed 0 bases and J shed 5 bases, with 13 bases lying between them. Germline V gene data show CDR1 as LNHNV and CDR2 as YYDKDF (reference sequence). CDR3 length: 15 residues. As DNA, the CDR3 is TGTGCCACCAGCAGAGAAGTCCATTCCGGGGAGACCCAGTACTTC. It encodes CATSREVHSGETQYF.

In this sample, this clone turned up once. The genes are TRBV11-3 and TRBJ2-5, with 11 bases fitting TRBD1. The junction had 10 bases not matched to a gene; V was cut back by 5 bases and J by 5 bases. The germline V gene encodes CDR1 SGHNT and CDR2 YENEEA. The CDR3 has 16 amino acids. This chain's CDR3 is CASSPSRTGGRETQYF. The CDR3 nucleotides are TGTGCCAGCAGCCCTTCTCGGACAGGGGGCCGGGAGACCCAGTACTTC.

This chain connects TRBV28 to TRBJ1-1, with D hard to call. The CDR3 extends over 13 amino acids. Germline assignment: CDR1 MDHEN and CDR2 SYDVKM. V lost 6 bases, J lost 7 bases, and 15 bases lay in between. CDR3 sequence reads: CASSLNSRGEAFF. The CDR3 nucleotides are TGTGCCAGCAGCCTTAACTCCCGAGGTGAAGCTTTCTTT.

The gene calls are TRBV5-1 and TRBJ2-2; the D gene is possibly TRBD1 (6 bases). The V gene's germline CDR1 is SGHRS and CDR2 YFSETQ. Trimming removed 4 bases from V and 2 bases from J, with 9 bases in between. The CDR3 length is 14 residues. CDR3 sequence (DNA): TGCGCCAGCAGCAGGGACATCAACACCGGGGAGCTGTTTTTT. Its translation: CASSRDINTGELFF.

In this sample, this clone turned up a few times. The chain uses TRBV4-1 and TRBJ2-7; tentative D call: TRBD2 (6 bases). CDR3 size: 13 residues. The V gene lost 6 bases and the J gene lost 2 bases, with 11 bases spanning the gap. Germline CDR1 MGHRA, CDR2 YSYEKL. The CDR3 loop reads CASRRGEAYEQYF. CDR3 DNA: TGCGCCAGCAGACGAGGGGAGGCCTACGAGCAGTACTTC.

In this sample, this clone turned up a few times. This rearrangement joins TRBV27 to TRBJ2-2; D might be TRBD1 (6 bases). In germline, CDR1 is MNHEY, CDR2 SMNVEV (reference sequence). V was clipped by 7 bases and J by 3 bases, with 15 bases between them. This CDR3 has 15 residues. The CDR3 nucleotides read TGTGCCAGCACTTTCTGGGGGCGCGACACCGGGGAGCTGTTTTTT. Protein sequence: CASTFWGRDTGELFF.